One sample yielded the 8 T cell receptor beta chains listed below, sequenced in a study of beta chain features in type 1 diabetes. Isolated RNA was reverse transcribed in full, so expressed TCRB transcripts were sequenced. Repertoires were generated with immunoSEQ multiplex PCR, while TCRdb's copy carries only in-frame clones and drops some. The data hold roughly 310,000 clones, with 11% observed a single time. The sequencing input was naive CD4+ T cells from blood. Receptor source: a young woman in good health.

The genes are TRBV28 and TRBJ1-2, with 8 bases that match TRBD1. The CDR3 is made up of 13 amino acids. From germline, CDR1 is MDHEN and CDR2 SYDVKM. J gave up 8 bases and V 6 bases, and 8 bases lay outside the gene matches. The CDR3 region is CASRQDRGDGYTF. In DNA form, the CDR3 reads TGTGCCAGCAGACAAGACAGGGGAGACGGCTACACCTTC.

The chain links TRBV7-2 to TRBJ2-1, with 11 bases lining up with TRBD2. After removal of 1 base from V and 1 base from J, the junction contained 9 bases not matched to a gene. The V gene's germline CDR1 is SGHTA and CDR2 FQGNSA. The CDR3 sequence is 19 residues long. This CDR3 reads CASSLVGSGRALSYNEQFF. The CDR3 bases are TGTGCCAGCAGCTTAGTGGGTAGCGGGAGGGCCTTGTCCTACAATGAGCAGTTCTTC.

The CDR3 DNA is TGTGCCAGCAGCCACGAGAACCCGGGACAGGGGGCTTCCACCTTC. Its protein product is CASSHENPGQGASTF. The chain is built from TRBV4-2 and TRBJ1-2; 12 bases agree with TRBD1. The V gene's germline CDR1 is LGHNA and CDR2 YNFKEQ. V was clipped by 3 bases and J by 13 bases; unmatched bases: 12. The CDR3 runs 15 residues.

This clone was detected a few times. The J gene is TRBJ2-1, the V gene TRBV28, with 7 nucleotides matching TRBD2. The CDR3 extends over 19 amino acids. CDR1 and CDR2 (germline): MDHEN, SYDVKM. V gave up 2 bases and J gave up 0 bases; unmatched junction bases: 13. In nucleotides, the CDR3 is TGTGCCAGCAGTTTAAGTTGGCTAGCGGAAACACACTCCTACAATGAGCAGTTCTTC. It encodes CASSLSWLAETHSYNEQFF.

The V and J genes are TRBV7-9 and TRBJ2-7; D is unresolved. Per the germline V gene, CDR1 is SEHNR and CDR2 is FQNEAQ (reference sequence). Trimming cost V 5 bases and J 2 bases, with 10 bases left between them. CDR3 length equals 13 residues. CDR3: CASSPVGAYEQYF. CDR3 nucleotides: TGTGCCAGCAGCCCTGTCGGTGCCTACGAGCAGTACTTC. Complete variable domain (other parts from reference TRBV7-9 and TRBJ2-7): DTGVSQNPRHKITKRGQNVTFRCDPISEHNRLYWYRQTLGQGPEFLTYFQNEAQLEKSRLLSDRFSAERPKGSFSTLEIQRTEQGDSAMYLCASSPVGAYEQYFGPGTRLTVT.

This clone has just a few counts. Here the CDR3 reads CASSFTSGSPYNEQFF. CDR3 in DNA: TGCGCCAGCAGCTTCACTAGCGGGAGTCCCTACAATGAGCAGTTCTTC. V gene TRBV5-1 combines with J gene TRBJ2-1, with 11 nucleotides matching TRBD2. The CDR3 extends over 16 amino acids. CDR1 and CDR2 from the germline V gene are SGHRS and YFSETQ. With V trimmed by 2 bases and J by 2 bases, 3 bases remained unmatched. Full variable domain (rest looked up from reference TRBV5-1 and TRBJ2-1): KAGVTQTPRYLIKTRGQQVTLSCSPISGHRSVSWYQQTPGQGLQFLFEYFSETQRNKGNFPGRFSGRQFSNSRSEMNVSTLELGDSALYLCASSFTSGSPYNEQFFGPGTRLTVL.

J is TRBJ2-3 and V is TRBV4-3; tentatively, D is TRBD1 (5 bases). CDR1 is LGHNA, CDR2 YSLEER, per germline. The ends were cut back, 4 bases at V and 1 base at J, with 12 bases in the middle. The CDR3 has 15 amino acids. The CDR3 protein is CASSRQGARTDTQYF. CDR3 in DNA: TGCGCCAGCAGCCGACAAGGGGCTCGCACAGATACGCAGTATTTT.

The rearrangement joins TRBV7-2 to TRBJ2-1; D not certain. The CDR3 consists of 13 residues. Trimming removed 4 bases from V and 12 bases from J, with 16 bases in between. CDR1 and CDR2 from the germline V gene are SGHTA and FQGNSA. The CDR3 nucleotides are TGTGCCAGCAGCTCTCGTGAGATATCTGGGCAGTTCTTC. This codes for CASSSREISGQFF. Drawing the rest from reference TRBV7-2 and TRBJ2-1, the complete variable domain is GAGVSQSPSNKVTEKGKDVELRCDPISGHTALYWYRQSLGQGLEFLIYFQGNSAPDKSGLPSDRFSAERTGGSVSTLTIQRTQQEDSAVYLCASSSREISGQFFGPGTRLTVL.